The clone carrying this T cell receptor (beta chain) was picked up a small number of times. Its antigen is not identified. The data belong to a study of blood T cells in healthy people across ages. Notes on the study in general: Both naive CD4+ cell counts and diversity were greater in long-lived donors than in aged donors.

Primers used in a second PCR of about 7 to 12 cycles were a sample-barcoded 5' primer and a J-beta primer mix. MiXCR, run by TCRdb on the 5' RACE reads, gives a single entry per CDR3 protein. The data show roughly 1,000,000 distinct CDR3 sequences, about 25% seen once. Germline V gene data show CDR1 as ENHRY and CDR2 as SYGVKD. The CDR3 contains 16 residues. V trimming: 8 bases; J trimming: 1 base; junction bases outside the gene matches: 9. These records were also assigned to another study, of T cells of mothers and their children. As reported in that work: Nine systemically healthy Caucasian donors: three mothers, six children. From each mother came over 8 million TCR beta CDR3 reads, and from each child came some 3.2 million.

This receptor was obtained from a girl aged 2 to 9 in good health. V usage is TRBV10-3 and J usage is TRBJ2-2; TRBD2 matches 8 bases. Sequenced sample: blood. The CDR3 sequence: CAIRLTSALNTGELFF. The CDR3 region has the DNA TGTGCCATCCGCCTGACTAGCGCCTTGAACACCGGGGAGCTGTTTTTT.